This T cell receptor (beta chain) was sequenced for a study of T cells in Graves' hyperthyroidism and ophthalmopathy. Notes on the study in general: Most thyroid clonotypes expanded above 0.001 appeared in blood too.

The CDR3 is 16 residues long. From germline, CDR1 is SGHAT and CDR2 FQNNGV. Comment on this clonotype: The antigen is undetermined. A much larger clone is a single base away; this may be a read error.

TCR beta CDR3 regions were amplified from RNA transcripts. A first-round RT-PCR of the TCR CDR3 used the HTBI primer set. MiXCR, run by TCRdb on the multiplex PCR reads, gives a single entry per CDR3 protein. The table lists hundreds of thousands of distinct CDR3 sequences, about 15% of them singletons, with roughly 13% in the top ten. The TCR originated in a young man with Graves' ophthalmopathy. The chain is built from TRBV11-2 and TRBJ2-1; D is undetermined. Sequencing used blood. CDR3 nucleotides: TGTGCCAGCAGCCTGATTAGCCGGAGCTCCTGCAATGAGCAGTTCTTC. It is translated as CASSLISRSSCNEQFF.